Shown below are 17 T cell receptor beta chains from a single sample sequenced in a study of T cells in narcolepsy. The data were produced by immunoSEQ multiplex PCR, yet TCRdb's version contains in-frame clones alone and is incomplete. The data contain tens of thousands of clones, roughly 80% of them seen just once; the ten biggest clones take up about 0.66%. The sequenced sample consisted of memory (CD45RA-) CD4+ T cells from blood. The receptors shown here come from a human donor in good health.

The J gene is TRBJ2-7, the V gene TRBV15; D gene unclear. Germline values: CDR1 LNHNV, CDR2 YYDKDF (reference sequence). Between the trimmed V and J ends, which lost 0 bases and 3 bases, there was a span of 3 bases. The CDR3 is 12 residues long. Here the CDR3 reads CATSRDYYEQYF. The DNA for the CDR3 is TGTGCCACCAGCAGAGACTACTACGAGCAGTACTTC.

This chain links TRBV28 with TRBJ1-1; the match to TRBD1 covers 8 bases. With V trimmed by 2 bases and J by 1 base, 6 bases remained unmatched. Germline V gene data show CDR1 as MDHEN and CDR2 as SYDVKM. The CDR3 runs to 16 residues. The CDR3 nucleotides are TGTGCCAGCAGTTTAGGAACAGGGGGAAAGAACACTGAAGCTTTCTTT. It encodes CASSLGTGGKNTEAFF. The full variable domain, rest sourced from reference TRBV28 and TRBJ1-1, is DVKVTQSSRYLVKRTGEKVFLECVQDMDHENMFWYRQDPGLGLRLIYFSYDVKMKEKGDIPEGYSVSREKKERFSLILESASTNQTSMYLCASSLGTGGKNTEAFFGQGTRLTVV.

The V and J genes are TRBV30 and TRBJ1-5; tentatively, D is TRBD1 (6 bases). In germline, CDR1 is GTSNPN, CDR2 SVGIG (reference sequence). The CDR3 runs 13 residues. Trimming took off 5 bases at V and 3 bases at J, with 11 bases between the two ends. DNA of the CDR3: TGTGCCTGGGATGGGGGCCCCAATCAGCCCCAGCATTTT. It translates to CAWDGGPNQPQHF.

As for this clone: This same CDR3 is encoded by further DNA sequences in the sample. The rearrangement links TRBV19 to TRBJ1-1; tentative D call: TRBD1 (5 bases). CDR3 length equals 14 residues. V lost 7 bases to trimming and J lost 0 bases, with 12 bases between them. CDR1 is LNHDA and CDR2 is SQIVND in the germline V gene (reference sequence). CDR3 DNA sequence: TGTGCCAGTACACGAACAGGTATGAACACTGAAGCTTTCTTT. Translation gives CASTRTGMNTEAFF.

The CDR3 reads CASSLEGSSPITNTEAFF. CDR3 in DNA: TGCGCCAGCAGCTTGGAAGGGTCCAGTCCTATTACTAACACTGAAGCTTTCTTT. J is TRBJ1-1 and V is TRBV5-1, with D unresolved. The V end was cut by 0 bases, the J end by 2 bases, with 20 bases between. CDR1 is SGHRS and CDR2 is YFSETQ in the germline V gene. This CDR3 has 18 amino acids.

The chain couples TRBV6-6 to TRBJ1-3, with D uncertain. V was cut by 2 bases and J by 2 bases, with 10 bases left in between. The CDR3 extends over 15 amino acids. From germline, CDR1 is MNHNY and CDR2 SVGAGI (reference sequence). CDR3 protein: CASSYDGVTGNTIYF. The CDR3 DNA sequence: TGTGCCAGCAGTTACGATGGGGTAACTGGAAACACCATATATTTT.

The chain is built from TRBV29-1 and TRBJ1-1, with a possible D match to TRBD1 (5 bases). Germline CDR1 SQVTM, CDR2 ANQGSEA. V was clipped by 0 bases and J by 6 bases, with 14 bases between them. The CDR3 loop spans 14 amino acids. CDR3 in amino acids: CSVEDVIRGSEAFF. The CDR3 DNA reads TGCAGCGTTGAAGATGTAATTCGGGGGTCTGAAGCTTTCTTT.

The chain is built from TRBV7-7 and TRBJ2-5; TRBD1 agrees at 7 bases. Trimming at V came to 5 bases and at J to 4 bases, leaving 7 bases not matched to a gene. Per the germline V gene, CDR1 is SSHAT and CDR2 is FNYEAQ (reference sequence). CDR3 length: 14 amino acids. Here the CDR3 DNA reads TGTGCCAGCAGCCCACAGGGGTCAAGAGAGACCCAGTACTTC. This codes for CASSPQGSRETQYF. The entire variable domain, with the rest obtained from reference TRBV7-7 and TRBJ2-5, is as follows: GAGVSQSPRYKVTKRGQDVTLRCDPISSHATLYWYQQALGQGPEFLTYFNYEAQPDKSGLPSDRFSAERPEGSISTLTIQRTEQRDSAMYRCASSPQGSRETQYFGPGTRLLVL.

This rearrangement joins TRBV7-2 to TRBJ1-4, with unresolved D. The CDR3 is 14 residues long. Germline-derived CDR1 and CDR2 are SGHTA and FQGNSA. Trimming took 3 bases from V and 4 from J, leaving 9 bases between them. The CDR3 protein is CASSLSSFNEKLFF. CDR3 coding DNA: TGTGCCAGCAGCTTGAGCAGCTTTAATGAAAAACTGTTTTTT.

This clone was observed a few times. This sequence joins TRBV7-2 and TRBJ2-1, with TRBD2 matching over 8 bases. V lost 2 bases to trimming and J lost 6 bases; unmatched junction nucleotides: 6. The CDR3 runs 15 residues. Germline V gene lookup returns CDR1 SGHTA and CDR2 FQGNSA. The CDR3 reads CASSLSGGLGNEQFF. DNA of the CDR3: TGTGCCAGCAGCTTATCGGGGGGGCTGGGCAATGAGCAGTTCTTC.

The V and J genes are TRBV5-6 and TRBJ1-1, with TRBD1 as a possible D gene (5 bases). The germline CDR1 and CDR2 sequences are SGHDT and YYEEEE. Trimming left V 4 bases short and J 8 bases short, with 12 bases between. This CDR3 has 12 residues. DNA of the CDR3: TGTGCCAGCAGCCCCTTTAGGGGCGAAGCTTTCTTT. Amino acids: CASSPFRGEAFF.

The gene calls are TRBV6-5 and TRBJ2-7, with TRBD1 identical over 11 bases. CDR1 and CDR2 (germline): MNHEY, SVGAGI. CDR3 length: 16 residues. V lost 0 bases to trimming and J lost 2 bases; unmatched junction nucleotides: 3. The CDR3 is CASSYSGTGGPYEQYF. CDR3 nucleotides: TGTGCCAGCAGTTACTCCGGGACAGGGGGTCCCTACGAGCAGTACTTC.

This clone was counted once. The rearrangement links TRBV7-8 to TRBJ1-5; weak D call: TRBD1 (6 bases). The V end was cut by 7 bases, the J end by 4 bases, with 17 bases between. This CDR3 has 15 amino acids. The germline V gene has CDR1 SGHVS and CDR2 FQNEAQ. For the CDR3, the DNA is TGTGCCAGCAACAAGGGGGGGGGCTGGAATCAGCCCCAGCATTTT. Its translation: CASNKGGGWNQPQHF.

The V gene is TRBV29-1, the J gene TRBJ1-2, with D unclear. CDR3 length: 14 residues. Germline V gene sequence: CDR1 SQVTM, CDR2 ANQGSEA. Trimming removed 3 bases at V and 4 bases at J, with 15 bases between. The DNA of the CDR3 is TGCAGCGTTGACCCTTTCGGCCCGGGCTATGGCTACACCTTC. Translating gives CSVDPFGPGYGYTF.

The chain couples TRBV28 to TRBJ1-4; D call uncertain. The CDR3 runs to 16 residues. The germline V and J ends were trimmed by 2 bases and 2 bases, with 12 bases remaining between them. Germline V CDR1 and CDR2: MDHEN, SYDVKM. The CDR3 coding sequence is TGTGCCAGCAGTTTACACGGTTCAAGCACTAATGAAAAACTGTTTTTT. Its translation is CASSLHGSSTNEKLFF. Using reference TRBV28 and TRBJ1-4 for the parts outside the CDR3, the full variable domain is DVKVTQSSRYLVKRTGEKVFLECVQDMDHENMFWYRQDPGLGLRLIYFSYDVKMKEKGDIPEGYSVSREKKERFSLILESASTNQTSMYLCASSLHGSSTNEKLFFGSGTQLSVL.

In this sample, this clone turned up a few times. The genes are TRBV28 and TRBJ1-2; D might be TRBD1 (6 bases). Trimming took 3 bases from V and 3 from J, leaving 11 bases between them. The CDR3 loop spans 14 amino acids. CDR1 and CDR2 from the germline V gene are MDHEN and SYDVKM. The CDR3 loop is CASSLRGMDYGYTF. CDR3 DNA: TGTGCCAGCAGTTTGAGGGGGATGGACTATGGCTACACCTTC.

As to this clone: Since the CDR3 does not end with the conserved phenylalanine or tryptophan, this likely comes from a read error. The chain recombines TRBV6-4 with TRBJ1-3; D is uncertain. In germline, CDR1 is MRHNA, CDR2 SNTAGT. V dropped 8 bases and J dropped 5 bases, with 10 bases sitting between them. This CDR3 region has 12 residues. The CDR3, as DNA: TGTGCCAGCCCGGGAAGAAGAAACACCATATATCTT. Protein sequence: CASPGRRNTIYL.